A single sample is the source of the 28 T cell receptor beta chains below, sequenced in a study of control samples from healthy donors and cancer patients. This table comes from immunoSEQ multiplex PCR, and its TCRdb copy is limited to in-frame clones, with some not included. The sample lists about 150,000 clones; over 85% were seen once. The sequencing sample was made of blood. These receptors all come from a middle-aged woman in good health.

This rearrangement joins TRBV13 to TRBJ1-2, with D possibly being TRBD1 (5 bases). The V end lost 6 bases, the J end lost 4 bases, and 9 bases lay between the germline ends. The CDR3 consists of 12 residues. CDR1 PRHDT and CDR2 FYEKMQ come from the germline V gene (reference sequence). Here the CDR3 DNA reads TGTGCCAGCAGTTGGGGGTCCTATGGCTACACCTTC. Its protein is CASSWGSYGYTF.

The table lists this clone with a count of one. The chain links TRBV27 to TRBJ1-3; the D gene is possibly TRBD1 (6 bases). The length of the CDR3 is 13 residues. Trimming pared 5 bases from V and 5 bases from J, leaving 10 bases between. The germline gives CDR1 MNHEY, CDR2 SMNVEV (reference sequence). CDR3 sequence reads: CASSADSRNTIYF. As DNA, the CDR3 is TGTGCCAGCAGTGCGGACAGCCGAAACACCATATATTTT.

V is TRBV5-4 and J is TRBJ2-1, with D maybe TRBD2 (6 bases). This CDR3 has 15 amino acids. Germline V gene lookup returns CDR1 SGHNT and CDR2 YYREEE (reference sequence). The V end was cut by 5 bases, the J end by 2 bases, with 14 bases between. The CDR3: CASRPGGVTYNEQFF. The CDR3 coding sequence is TGTGCCAGCAGACCCGGGGGAGTAACCTACAATGAGCAGTTCTTC. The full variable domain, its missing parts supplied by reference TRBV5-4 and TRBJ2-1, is ETGVTQSPTHLIKTRGQQVTLRCSSQSGHNTVSWYQQALGQGPQFIFQYYREEENGRGNFPPRFSGLQFPNYSSELNVNALELDDSALYLCASRPGGVTYNEQFFGPGTRLTVL.

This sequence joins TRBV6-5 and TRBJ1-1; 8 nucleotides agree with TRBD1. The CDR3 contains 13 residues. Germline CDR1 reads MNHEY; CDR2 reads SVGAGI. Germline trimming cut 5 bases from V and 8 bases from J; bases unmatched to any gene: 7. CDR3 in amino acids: CASSQPQGAEAFF. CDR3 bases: TGTGCCAGCAGTCAACCTCAGGGGGCCGAAGCTTTCTTT.

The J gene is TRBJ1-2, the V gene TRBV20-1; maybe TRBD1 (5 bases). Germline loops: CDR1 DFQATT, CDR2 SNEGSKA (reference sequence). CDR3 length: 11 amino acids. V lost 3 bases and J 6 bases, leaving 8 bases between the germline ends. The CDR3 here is CSASATDGYTF. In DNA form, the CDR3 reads TGCAGTGCTAGTGCGACAGATGGCTACACCTTC.

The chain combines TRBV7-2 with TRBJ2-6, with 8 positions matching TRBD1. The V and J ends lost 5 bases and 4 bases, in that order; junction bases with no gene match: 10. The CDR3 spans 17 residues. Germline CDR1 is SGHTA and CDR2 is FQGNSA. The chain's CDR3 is CASSPKTGATGANVLTF. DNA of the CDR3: TGTGCCAGCAGCCCAAAGACAGGGGCAACGGGGGCCAACGTCCTGACTTTC.

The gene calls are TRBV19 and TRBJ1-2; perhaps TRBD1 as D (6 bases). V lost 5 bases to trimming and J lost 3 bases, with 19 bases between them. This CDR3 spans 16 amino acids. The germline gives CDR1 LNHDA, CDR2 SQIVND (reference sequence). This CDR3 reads CASSVPSGPGDYGYTF. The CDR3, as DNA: TGTGCCAGTAGTGTTCCCTCCGGGCCAGGGGACTATGGCTACACCTTC.

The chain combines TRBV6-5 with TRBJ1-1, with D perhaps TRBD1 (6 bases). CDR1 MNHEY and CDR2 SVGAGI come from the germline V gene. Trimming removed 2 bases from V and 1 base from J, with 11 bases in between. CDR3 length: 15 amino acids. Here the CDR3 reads CASSYRGGENTEAFF. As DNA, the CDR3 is TGTGCCAGCAGTTACCGAGGGGGGGAGAACACTGAAGCTTTCTTT.

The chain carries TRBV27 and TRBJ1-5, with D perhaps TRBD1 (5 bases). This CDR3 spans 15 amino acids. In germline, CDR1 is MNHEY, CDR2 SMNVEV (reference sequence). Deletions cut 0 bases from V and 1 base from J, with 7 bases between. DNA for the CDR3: TGTGCCAGCAGTTTATCGAGGGGAAGCAATCAGCCCCAGCATTTT. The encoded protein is CASSLSRGSNQPQHF.

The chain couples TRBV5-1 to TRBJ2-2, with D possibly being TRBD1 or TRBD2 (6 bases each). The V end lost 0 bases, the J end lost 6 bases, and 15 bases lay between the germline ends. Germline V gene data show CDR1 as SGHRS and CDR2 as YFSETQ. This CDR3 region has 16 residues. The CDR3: CASSLAGGLGPGELFF. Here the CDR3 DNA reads TGCGCCAGCAGCTTGGCCGGGGGCCTGGGCCCCGGGGAGCTGTTTTTT.

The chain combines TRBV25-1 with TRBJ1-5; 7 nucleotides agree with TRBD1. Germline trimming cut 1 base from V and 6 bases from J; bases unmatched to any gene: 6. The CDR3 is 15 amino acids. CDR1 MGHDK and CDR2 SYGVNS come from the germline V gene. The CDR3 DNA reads TGTGCCAGCAGTGAATCCTCCCACAGGGGTCAGCCCCAGCATTTT. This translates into CASSESSHRGQPQHF.

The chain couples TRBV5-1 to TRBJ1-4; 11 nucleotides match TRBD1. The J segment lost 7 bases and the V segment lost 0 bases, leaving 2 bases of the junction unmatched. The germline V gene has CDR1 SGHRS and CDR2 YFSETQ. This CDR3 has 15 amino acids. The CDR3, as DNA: TGCGCCAGCAGCTTGGGGACAGGGGGCGGTGAAAAACTGTTTTTT. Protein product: CASSLGTGGGEKLFF.

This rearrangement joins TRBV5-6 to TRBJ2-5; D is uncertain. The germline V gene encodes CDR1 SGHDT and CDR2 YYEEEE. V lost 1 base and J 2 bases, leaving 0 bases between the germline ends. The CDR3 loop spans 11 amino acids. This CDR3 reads CASSLQETQYF. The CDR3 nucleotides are TGTGCCAGCAGCTTGCAAGAGACCCAGTACTTC. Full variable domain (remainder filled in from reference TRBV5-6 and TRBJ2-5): DAGVTQSPTHLIKTRGQQVTLRCSPKSGHDTVSWYQQALGQGPQFIFQYYEEEERQRGNFPDRFSGHQFPNYSSELNVNALLLGDSALYLCASSLQETQYFGPGTRLLVL.

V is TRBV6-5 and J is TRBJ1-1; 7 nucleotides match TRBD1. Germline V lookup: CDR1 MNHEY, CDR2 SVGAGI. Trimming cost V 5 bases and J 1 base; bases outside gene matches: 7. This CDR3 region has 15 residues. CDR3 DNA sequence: TGTGCCAGCAGTCGGAGGGGACAGACGAACACTGAAGCTTTCTTT. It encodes CASSRRGQTNTEAFF.

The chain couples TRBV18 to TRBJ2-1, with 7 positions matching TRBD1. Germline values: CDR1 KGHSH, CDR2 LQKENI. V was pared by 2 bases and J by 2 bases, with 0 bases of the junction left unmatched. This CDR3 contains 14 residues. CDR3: CASSPGTAYNEQFF. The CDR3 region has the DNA TGTGCCAGCTCACCAGGGACAGCCTACAATGAGCAGTTCTTC.

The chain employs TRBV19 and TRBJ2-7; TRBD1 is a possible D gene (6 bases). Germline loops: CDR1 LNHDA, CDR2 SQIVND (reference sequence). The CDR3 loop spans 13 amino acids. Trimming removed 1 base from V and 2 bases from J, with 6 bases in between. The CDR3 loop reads CASSIGDTYEQYF. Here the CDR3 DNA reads TGTGCCAGTAGTATAGGGGACACCTACGAGCAGTACTTC. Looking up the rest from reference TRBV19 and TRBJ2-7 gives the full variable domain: DGGITQSPKYLFRKEGQNVTLSCEQNLNHDAMYWYRQDPGQGLRLIYYSQIVNDFQKGDIAEGYSVSREKKESFPLTVTSAQKNPTAFYLCASSIGDTYEQYFGPGTRLTVT.

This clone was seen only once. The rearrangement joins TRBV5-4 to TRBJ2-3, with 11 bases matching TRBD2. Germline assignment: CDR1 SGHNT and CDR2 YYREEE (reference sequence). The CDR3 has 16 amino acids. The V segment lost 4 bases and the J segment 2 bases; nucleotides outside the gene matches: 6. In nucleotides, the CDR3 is TGTGCCAGCAGCATCCGACTAGCGGGAACCACAGATACGCAGTATTTT. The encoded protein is CASSIRLAGTTDTQYF.

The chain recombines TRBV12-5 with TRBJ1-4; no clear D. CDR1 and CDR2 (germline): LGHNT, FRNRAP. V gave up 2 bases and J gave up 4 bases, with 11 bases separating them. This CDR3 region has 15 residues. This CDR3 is CASGLSFSLNEKLFF. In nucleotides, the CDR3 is TGTGCTAGTGGTTTGTCTTTCTCCCTTAATGAAAAACTGTTTTTT.

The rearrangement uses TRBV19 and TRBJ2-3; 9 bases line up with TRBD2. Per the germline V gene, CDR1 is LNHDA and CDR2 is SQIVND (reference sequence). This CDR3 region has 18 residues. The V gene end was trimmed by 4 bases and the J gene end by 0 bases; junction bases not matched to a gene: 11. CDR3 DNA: TGTGCCAGTAGTAAGGGACTAGCTGGGGGCGAAAGCACAGATACGCAGTATTTT. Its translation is CASSKGLAGGESTDTQYF.

CDR3 DNA: TGTGCCAGCAGTTTGATAGGGAACTTCAATCAGCCCCAGCATTTT. This sequence encodes CASSLIGNFNQPQHF. The chain is built from TRBV27 and TRBJ1-5; D uncertain. The germline V gene has CDR1 MNHEY and CDR2 SMNVEV (reference sequence). Deletions cut 3 bases from V and 3 bases from J, with 12 bases between. The CDR3 is 15 amino acids.

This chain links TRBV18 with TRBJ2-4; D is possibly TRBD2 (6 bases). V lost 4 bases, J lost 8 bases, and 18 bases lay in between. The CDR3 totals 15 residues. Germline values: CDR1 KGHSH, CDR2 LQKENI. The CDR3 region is CASSHASGARDIQYF. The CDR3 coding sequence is TGTGCCAGCTCACACGCATCGGGAGCAAGGGACATTCAGTACTTC. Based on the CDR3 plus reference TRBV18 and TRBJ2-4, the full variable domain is NAGVMQNPRHLVRRRGQEARLRCSPMKGHSHVYWYRQLPEEGLKFMVYLQKENIIDESGMPKERFSAEFPKEGPSILRIQQVVRGDSAAYFCASSHASGARDIQYFGAGTRLSVL.

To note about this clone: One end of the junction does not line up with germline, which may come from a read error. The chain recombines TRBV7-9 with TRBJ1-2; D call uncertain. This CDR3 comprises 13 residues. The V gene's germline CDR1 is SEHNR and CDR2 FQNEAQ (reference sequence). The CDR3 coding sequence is TGTGCCAGCAGCCTAGCTAGTCCGGGGGGCTACACCTTC. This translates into CASSLASPGGYTF.

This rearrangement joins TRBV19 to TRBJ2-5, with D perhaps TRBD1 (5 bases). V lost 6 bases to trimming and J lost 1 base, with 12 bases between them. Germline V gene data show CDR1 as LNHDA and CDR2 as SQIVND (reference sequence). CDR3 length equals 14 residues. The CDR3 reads CASSPRQTQETQYF. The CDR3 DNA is TGTGCCAGTAGCCCCCGACAGACCCAAGAGACCCAGTACTTC. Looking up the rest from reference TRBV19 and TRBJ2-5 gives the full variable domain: DGGITQSPKYLFRKEGQNVTLSCEQNLNHDAMYWYRQDPGQGLRLIYYSQIVNDFQKGDIAEGYSVSREKKESFPLTVTSAQKNPTAFYLCASSPRQTQETQYFGPGTRLLVL.

In DNA, the CDR3 is TGTGCCAGCAGGGGACAGGGACTTTCTGGAAACACCATATATTTT. Translating it yields CASRGQGLSGNTIYF. The J gene is TRBJ1-3, the V gene TRBV6-5, with 9 bases that match TRBD1. Germline V gene lookup returns CDR1 MNHEY and CDR2 SVGAGI. V lost 6 bases to trimming and J lost 1 base; unmatched junction nucleotides: 4. There are 15 residues in the CDR3.

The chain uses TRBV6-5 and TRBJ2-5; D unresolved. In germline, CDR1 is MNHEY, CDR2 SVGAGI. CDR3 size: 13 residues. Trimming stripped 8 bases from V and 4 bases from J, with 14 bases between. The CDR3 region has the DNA TGTGCCAGCTTCGCCGCGTTTGGAGAGACCCAGTACTTC. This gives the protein CASFAAFGETQYF.

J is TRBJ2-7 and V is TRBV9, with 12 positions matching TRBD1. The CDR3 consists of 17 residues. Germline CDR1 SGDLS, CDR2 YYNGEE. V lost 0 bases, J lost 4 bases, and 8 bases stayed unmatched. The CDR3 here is CASSVEGTGGVFYEQYF. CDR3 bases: TGTGCCAGCAGCGTAGAGGGGACAGGGGGCGTATTTTACGAGCAGTACTTC.

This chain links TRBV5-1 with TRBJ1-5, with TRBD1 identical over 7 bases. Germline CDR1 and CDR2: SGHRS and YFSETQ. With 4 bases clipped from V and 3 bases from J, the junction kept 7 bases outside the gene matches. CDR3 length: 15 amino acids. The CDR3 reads CASSIGTADNQPQHF. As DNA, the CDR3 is TGCGCCAGCAGCATAGGGACAGCCGACAATCAGCCCCAGCATTTT. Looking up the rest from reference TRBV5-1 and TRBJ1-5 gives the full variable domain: KAGVTQTPRYLIKTRGQQVTLSCSPISGHRSVSWYQQTPGQGLQFLFEYFSETQRNKGNFPGRFSGRQFSNSRSEMNVSTLELGDSALYLCASSIGTADNQPQHFGDGTRLSIL.

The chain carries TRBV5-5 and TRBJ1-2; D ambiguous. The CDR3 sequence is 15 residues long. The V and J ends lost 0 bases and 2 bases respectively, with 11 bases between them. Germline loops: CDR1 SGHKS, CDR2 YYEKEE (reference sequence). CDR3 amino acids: CASSLAGQANYGYTF. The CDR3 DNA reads TGTGCCAGCAGCTTGGCCGGTCAGGCGAACTATGGCTACACCTTC.